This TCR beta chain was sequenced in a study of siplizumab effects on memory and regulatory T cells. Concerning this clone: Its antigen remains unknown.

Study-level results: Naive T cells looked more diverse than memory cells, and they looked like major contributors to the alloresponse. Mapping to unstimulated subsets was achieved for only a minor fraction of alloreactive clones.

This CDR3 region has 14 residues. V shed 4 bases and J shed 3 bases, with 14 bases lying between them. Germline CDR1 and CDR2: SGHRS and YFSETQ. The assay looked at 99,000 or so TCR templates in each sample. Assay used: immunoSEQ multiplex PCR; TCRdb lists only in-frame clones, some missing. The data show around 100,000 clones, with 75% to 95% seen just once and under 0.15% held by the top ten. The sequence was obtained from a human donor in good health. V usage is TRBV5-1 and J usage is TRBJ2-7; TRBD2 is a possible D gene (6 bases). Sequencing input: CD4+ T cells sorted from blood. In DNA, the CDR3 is TGCGCCAGCAGCCCCTTCCCGGGGGTCTACGAGCAGTACTTC. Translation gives CASSPFPGVYEQYF.